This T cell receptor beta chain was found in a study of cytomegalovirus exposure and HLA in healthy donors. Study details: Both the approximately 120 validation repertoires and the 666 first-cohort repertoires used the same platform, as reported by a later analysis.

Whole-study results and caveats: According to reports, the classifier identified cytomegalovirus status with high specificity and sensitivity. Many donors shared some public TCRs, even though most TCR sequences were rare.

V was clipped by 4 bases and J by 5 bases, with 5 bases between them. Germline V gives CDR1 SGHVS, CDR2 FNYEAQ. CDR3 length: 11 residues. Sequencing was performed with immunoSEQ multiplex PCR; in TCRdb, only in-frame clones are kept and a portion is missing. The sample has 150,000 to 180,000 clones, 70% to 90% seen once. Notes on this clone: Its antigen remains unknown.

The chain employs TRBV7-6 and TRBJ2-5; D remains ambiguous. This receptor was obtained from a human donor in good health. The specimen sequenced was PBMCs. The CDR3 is CASSSYETQYF. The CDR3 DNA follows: TGTGCCAGCAGCTCCTACGAGACCCAGTACTTC.